Below are 24 T cell receptor beta chains sequenced from a single sample in a study of patients and donors after allogeneic stem cell transplantation. MiXCR, run by TCRdb on the RT-PCR reads, gives a single entry per CDR3 protein. The table records about 960,000 distinct CDR3 sequences, about 20% of them present only once. The sequencing input was blood, either unsorted or a sorted T cell fraction (not recorded which). These receptors were taken from a human donor who was either an allogeneic HSCT recipient or a stem cell or donor lymphocyte infusion donor (not recorded which). It is not recorded whose cells these are; they may come from a transplant donor.

This chain uses TRBV20-1 with TRBJ2-5; weak D call: TRBD2 (6 bases). The CDR3 has 12 amino acids. Germline V gene sequence: CDR1 DFQATT, CDR2 SNEGSKA (reference sequence). CDR3 region: CSFRRDSETQYF. The CDR3 DNA is TGCAGCTTTCGGCGGGACTCAGAGACCCAGTACTTC.

This clonotype was recorded at least ten times. The CDR3 is CASSQDMNEQFF. The CDR3 DNA follows: TGTGCCAGCAGCCAAGATATGAATGAGCAGTTCTTC. V usage is TRBV4-2 and J usage is TRBJ2-1, with no clear D. CDR3 length equals 12 residues. With 0 bases removed from V and 7 bases from J, the gap between germline ends came to 4 bases. Germline V gene lookup returns CDR1 LGHNA and CDR2 YNFKEQ.

This clonotype turned up a few times. The V and J genes are TRBV6-2 or TRBV6-3 and TRBJ2-1; a weak D match, TRBD1 (5 bases). The CDR3 loop spans 15 amino acids. The V gene's germline CDR1 is MNHEY and CDR2 SVGEGT. Trimming removed 5 bases from V and 3 bases from J, with 14 bases in between. The CDR3, as DNA: TGTGCCAGCAGTCGACAGACTCGCCTCTACAATGAGCAGTTCTTC. Translated: CASSRQTRLYNEQFF.

The genes are TRBV7-3 and TRBJ2-1, with 8 bases that match TRBD2. CDR3 length: 14 residues. V shed 5 bases, J shed 8 bases, and the junction held 8 bases outside the gene matches. Germline V CDR1 and CDR2: SGHTA, FQGTGA. CDR3 loop: CASSPPGLEYEQFF. DNA for the CDR3: TGTGCCAGCAGCCCGCCGGGACTAGAATATGAGCAGTTCTTC.

The table lists this clonotype with many counts. CDR3 bases: TGTGCCAGCAGGGCCGGGACAGGCAGCTCCTACGAGCAGTACTTC. This gives the protein CASRAGTGSSYEQYF. The J gene is TRBJ2-7, the V gene TRBV12-3 or TRBV12-4, with TRBD1 identical over 8 bases. This CDR3 is built from 15 residues. The V and J ends lost 6 bases and 0 bases, in that order; junction bases with no gene match: 7.

This clonotype has only a few counts. The chain uses TRBV6-1 and TRBJ1-1; D not resolved. Between the trimmed V and J ends, which lost 1 base and 8 bases, there was a span of 11 bases. This CDR3 is 13 amino acids long. CDR1 and CDR2 from the germline V gene are MNHNS and SASEGT. CDR3 DNA sequence: TGTGCCAGCAGTGAAGAGAGGGTCCGGGAAGCTTTCTTT. Amino acids: CASSEERVREAFF.

For the CDR3, the DNA is TGCGCCAGCAGCGTCGCCAACCTACAGGGCCAAGAGGGAAAACTGTTTTTT. This gives the protein CASSVANLQGQEGKLFF. The rearrangement links TRBV5-1 to TRBJ1-4, with D possibly being TRBD1 (6 bases). CDR3 size: 17 residues. The ends were cut back, 4 bases at V and 10 bases at J, with 26 bases in the middle. The germline CDR1 and CDR2 sequences are SGHRS and YFSETQ.

The chain links TRBV19 to TRBJ1-3; perhaps TRBD1 as D (5 bases). Germline values: CDR1 LNHDA, CDR2 SQIVND (reference sequence). V shed 6 bases and J shed 0 bases, with 15 bases lying between them. This CDR3 has 16 residues. This CDR3 is CASRPPGGTSGNTIYF. The DNA for the CDR3 is TGTGCCAGTAGACCGCCGGGTGGGACCTCTGGAAACACCATATATTTT.

In its sample, this clonotype was seen a few times. V usage is TRBV18 and J usage is TRBJ2-7, with 8 bases lining up with TRBD1. The CDR3 runs to 14 residues. Trimming removed 8 bases from V and 1 base from J; junction bases left unmatched: 7. CDR1 and CDR2 from the germline V gene are KGHSH and LQKENI. Here the CDR3 DNA reads TGTGCCAGCCGAACCGACAGGGGATCCTACGAGCAGTACTTC. It specifies CASRTDRGSYEQYF.

This chain links TRBV27 with TRBJ2-7; TRBD1 matches at 9 bases. The CDR3 contains 13 residues. Trimming removed 6 bases from V and 5 bases from J; junction bases left unmatched: 5. The germline V gene has CDR1 MNHEY and CDR2 SMNVEV (reference sequence). The CDR3 spells CASSRDRADEQYF. In DNA, the CDR3 is TGTGCCAGCAGCCGGGACAGGGCGGACGAGCAGTACTTC.

The gene calls are TRBV3-1 and TRBJ2-1; D uncertain. The germline V gene encodes CDR1 LGHDT and CDR2 YNNKEL (reference sequence). The ends were cut back, 0 bases at V and 11 bases at J, with 8 bases in the middle. The CDR3 spans 12 residues. Here the CDR3 reads CASSQEPRKQFF. In nucleotides, the CDR3 is TGTGCCAGCAGCCAAGAACCCCGGAAGCAGTTCTTC.

This chain uses TRBV10-3 with TRBJ2-7; no reliable D call. Germline assignment: CDR1 ENHRY and CDR2 SYGVKD. The CDR3 consists of 17 residues. The V gene lost 0 bases and the J gene lost 6 bases, with 21 bases spanning the gap. In nucleotides, the CDR3 is TGTGCCATCAGTGAGTCCCAGTCCAGTCCCCTACCCCTCGAGCAGTACTTC. It translates to CAISESQSSPLPLEQYF.

This clonotype was observed a few times. The V and J genes are TRBV6-5 and TRBJ1-2; 7 bases line up with TRBD1. The ends lost 0 bases at V and 7 bases at J; junction bases unmatched: 14. Germline values: CDR1 MNHEY, CDR2 SVGAGI. The CDR3 runs to 17 residues. The CDR3 is CASSYSGQTGKGGGYTF. CDR3 sequence (DNA): TGTGCCAGCAGTTACTCGGGACAGACAGGGAAAGGCGGTGGCTACACCTTC.

This clonotype was recorded at least ten times. This sequence joins TRBV27 and TRBJ2-1, with D uncertain. The CDR3 length is 14 residues. V lost 5 bases and J 9 bases, leaving 17 bases between the germline ends. Germline CDR1 reads MNHEY; CDR2 reads SMNVEV (reference sequence). The CDR3 is CASSPSWGIGEQFF. CDR3 nucleotides: TGTGCCAGCAGTCCAAGTTGGGGAATCGGTGAGCAGTTCTTC.

This clonotype was seen only a few times. The V and J genes are TRBV9 and TRBJ2-1, with a possible D match to TRBD2 (5 bases). CDR1 SGDLS and CDR2 YYNGEE come from the germline V gene. The CDR3 sequence is 14 residues long. With 6 bases removed from V and 3 bases from J, the gap between germline ends came to 13 bases. CDR3 DNA sequence: TGTGCCAGCAACGGCGGGCAGAGCTACAATGAGCAGTTCTTC. Encoded protein: CASNGGQSYNEQFF.

The genes are TRBV30 and TRBJ2-7; 12 positions match TRBD1. Looked up from germline, CDR1 is GTSNPN and CDR2 is SVGIG (reference sequence). CDR3 length: 16 residues. After removal of 5 bases from V and 5 bases from J, the junction contained 13 bases not matched to a gene. CDR3 loop: CAWDRNCGTGGNEQYF. In nucleotides, the CDR3 is TGTGCCTGGGATCGAAATTGCGGGACAGGGGGCAACGAGCAGTACTTC.

This chain connects TRBV4-2 to TRBJ2-3; 12 bases align to TRBD2. There are 18 residues in the CDR3. Losses at the gene ends were 5 bases for V and 4 bases for J; bases not matched to a gene: 13. Germline-derived CDR1 and CDR2 are LGHNA and YNFKEQ. The chain's CDR3 is CASSKSSGGALRPDTQYF. The CDR3 DNA sequence: TGTGCCAGCAGCAAGTCTAGCGGGGGGGCCCTGCGCCCAGATACGCAGTATTTT.

The chain joins TRBV19 to TRBJ2-3; 8 bases line up with TRBD2. Germline V gene lookup returns CDR1 LNHDA and CDR2 SQIVND (reference sequence). The CDR3 sequence is 16 residues long. Unmatched junction bases numbered 6, after V lost 1 base and J lost 3 bases. CDR3 sequence (DNA): TGTGCCAGTAGTATAGTTCGCGGGGGGCCGACAGATACGCAGTATTTT. It specifies CASSIVRGGPTDTQYF. The entire variable domain, with the rest obtained from reference TRBV19 and TRBJ2-3, is as follows: DGGITQSPKYLFRKEGQNVTLSCEQNLNHDAMYWYRQDPGQGLRLIYYSQIVNDFQKGDIAEGYSVSREKKESFPLTVTSAQKNPTAFYLCASSIVRGGPTDTQYFGPGTRLTVL.

CDR3 bases: TGTGCCAGCAGGGACAGCAATTCACCCCTCCACTTT. Translated, it gives CASRDSNSPLHF. This chain links TRBV25-1 with TRBJ1-6; possible D gene TRBD1, 6 bases. The CDR3 is made up of 12 amino acids. From germline, CDR1 is MGHDK and CDR2 SYGVNS. Between the trimmed V and J ends, which lost 6 bases and 7 bases, there was a span of 7 bases.

This clonotype was detected only a few times. This chain joins TRBV29-1 and TRBJ2-7; TRBD1 agrees at 7 bases. V trimming: 5 bases; J trimming: 11 bases; junction bases outside the gene matches: 6. There are 10 residues in the CDR3. The germline V gene encodes CDR1 SQVTM and CDR2 ANQGSEA. CDR3 protein: CSVTTGTEYF. CDR3 coding DNA: TGCAGCGTTACAACCGGGACAGAGTACTTC.

The V and J genes are TRBV7-9 and TRBJ2-5; a weak D match, TRBD2 (5 bases). The V gene lost 5 bases and the J gene lost 14 bases, with 18 bases spanning the gap. Per the germline V gene, CDR1 is SEHNR and CDR2 is FQNEAQ (reference sequence). This CDR3 is 12 amino acids long. The CDR3 coding sequence is TGTGCCAGCAGCCCTTCGGGGATTGAAACTTACTTC. Translated: CASSPSGIETYF.

The V call is TRBV27, the J call TRBJ2-7, with TRBD2 identical over 7 bases. The CDR3 runs 16 residues. Germline V gives CDR1 MNHEY, CDR2 SMNVEV (reference sequence). V dropped 0 bases and J dropped 0; count of bases not matched to a gene: 5. The CDR3 protein is CASSLSGLAVSYEQYF. The CDR3 DNA sequence: TGTGCCAGCAGTTTATCAGGGCTAGCGGTCTCCTACGAGCAGTACTTC.

This clonotype was seen at least ten times. The chain joins TRBV12-3 or TRBV12-4 to TRBJ2-5; D uncertain. V was shortened by 2 bases and J by 2 bases, with 6 bases between the two germline ends. CDR3 length equals 13 residues. The CDR3 sequence is CASSLTPQETQYF. The CDR3 bases are TGTGCCAGCAGTTTAACACCTCAAGAGACCCAGTACTTC.

This clonotype was observed a few times. V and J are TRBV7-2 and TRBJ2-5; the D is unclear. CDR1 and CDR2 from the germline V gene are SGHTA and FQGNSA. This CDR3 region has 13 residues. The V gene lost 1 base and the J gene lost 4 bases, with 7 bases spanning the gap. CDR3 region: CASSLVWGETQYF. CDR3 coding DNA: TGTGCCAGCAGCTTAGTGTGGGGAGAGACCCAGTACTTC.